A selection of T cell receptor beta chains follows, all from one sample in a study of shared clonotypes between healthy human individuals. Clones were read by immunoSEQ multiplex PCR, and TCRdb kept only the in-frame ones, dropping some. The top ten hold approximately 0.13% of the sample, which has just over 2,000,000 clones, over 85% seen once. Sequencing used naive CD4+ T cells sorted from blood. All receptors come from a young man in good health. CDR3s include the opening cysteine and the closing phenylalanine or tryptophan. Fields, in order: V gene, CDR3 length, clone size, J gene, D gene, CDR3 DNA, CDR3 protein. D genes are given only for firm matches. Size values are once, few and many counts, or a class for expanded clones, and some rows have none.

>TRBV9|14|NA|TRBJ2-2|NA
TGTGCCAGCACCAAAAGTGGGAACACCGGGGAGCTGTTTTTT
CASTKSGNTGELFF
>TRBV18|16|NA|TRBJ2-1|TRBD2
TGTGCCAGCTCACCCGTTATAGCGGGAGGAGACAATGAGCAGTTCTTC
CASSPVIAGGDNEQFF
>TRBV12-5|13|NA|TRBJ2-5|NA
TGTGCTAGTGGTTTGGTAACGGTAGAGACCCAGTACTTC
CASGLVTVETQYF
>TRBV7-2|13|once|TRBJ2-5|TRBD1
TGTGCCAGCAGTCTCACACAGGGGGCGGCCCAGTACTTC
CASSLTQGAAQYF
>TRBV7-6|17|NA|TRBJ2-5|TRBD2
TGTGCCAGCAGCTTAAGGGGACTAGCGGGAGAGTCAGAGACCCAGTACTTC
CASSLRGLAGESETQYF
>TRBV7-3|14|NA|TRBJ2-3|NA
TGTGCCAGCAGCTTAAACCCCGCCACAGATACGCAGTATTTT
CASSLNPATDTQYF
>TRBV10-3|11|NA|TRBJ1-4|NA
TGTGCCATCCTACTCAATGAAAAACTGTTTTTT
CAILLNEKLFF
>TRBV27|17|NA|TRBJ2-3|TRBD2
TGTGCCAGCAGTATGGGACTAGCGGGGGGGCTTACAGATACGCAGTATTTT
CASSMGLAGGLTDTQYF
>TRBV28|13|NA|TRBJ2-7|TRBD2
TGTGCCAGCAGTTCTCCTAGCGGGTACGAGCAGTACTTC
CASSSPSGYEQYF
>TRBV4-1|12|NA|TRBJ1-4|NA
TGCGCCAGCAGCCTAGCGTGGGAAAAACTGTTTTTT
CASSLAWEKLFF
>TRBV6-5|15|once|TRBJ1-3|TRBD1
TGTGCCAGCAGCCAAGACAGGGGCTCTGGAAACACCATATATTTT
CASSQDRGSGNTIYF
>TRBV7-9|15|NA|TRBJ1-4|TRBD1
TGTGCCAGCAGCTCGGGACAGGGGGGTTACGAAAAACTGTTTTTT
CASSSGQGGYEKLFF
>TRBV23-1|15|NA|TRBJ2-3|TRBD1
TGCGCCAGCAGTCACAGACAGGGTTATACAGATACGCAGTATTTT
CASSHRQGYTDTQYF
>TRBV7-2|11|once|TRBJ2-1|NA
TGTGCCAGCAGCTTAGCAAATGAGCAGTTCTTC
CASSLANEQFF
>TRBV7-2|15|NA|TRBJ2-7|TRBD2
TGTGCCAGCGTCCTACAAAGCGGGAGTGGCTACGAGCAGTACTTC
CASVLQSGSGYEQYF
>TRBV27|13|NA|TRBJ2-7|NA
TGTGCCACGGAGTGTTGGGGGCTCTACGAGCAGTACTTC
CATECWGLYEQYF
>TRBV5-8|15|NA|TRBJ2-5|TRBD2
TGTGCCAGCAGCTTGGATCCGGGGGGACAAGAGACCCAGTACTTC
CASSLDPGGQETQYF
>TRBV2|13|NA|TRBJ1-2|TRBD1
TGTGCCAGCAGTGGGGGACAGGGCGGTGGCTACACCTTC
CASSGGQGGGYTF
>TRBV10-3|16|once|TRBJ2-5|NA
TGTGCCATCAGTGAGGCGGTCAGCTCCTTGTTAGAGACCCAGTACTTC
CAISEAVSSLLETQYF
>TRBV27|16|NA|TRBJ1-5|NA
TGTGCCAGCAGTTTACGCCGAGGAGGGCGAGATCAGCCCCAGCATTTT
CASSLRRGGRDQPQHF
>TRBV4-1|15|NA|TRBJ1-5|NA
TGCGCCAGCAGCCAAGAAGGTCCGGGGAGTCAGCCCCAGCATTTT
CASSQEGPGSQPQHF
>TRBV5-4|14|NA|TRBJ1-5|NA
TGTGCCAGCAGCTTTCTCGAGGGCAATCAGCCCCAGCATTTT
CASSFLEGNQPQHF
>TRBV27|13|NA|TRBJ2-2|NA
TGTGCCAGCCGCTTAAACGCGGGCAGGGAGCTGTTTTTT
CASRLNAGRELFF
>TRBV11-1|18|once|TRBJ2-2|TRBD2
TGTGCCAGCAGCTTATCGAGTAGCGGGGGGACGAACACCGGGGAGCTGTTTTTT
CASSLSSSGGTNTGELFF
>TRBV30|17|NA|TRBJ2-5|TRBD2
TGTGCCTGGAGTGGGTCCCGGACTAGCGGATCACAAGAGACCCAGTACTTC
CAWSGSRTSGSQETQYF
>TRBV28|15|NA|TRBJ2-3|NA
TGTGCCAGCAGTTTGCTGGAACGGACCACAGATACGCAGTATTTT
CASSLLERTTDTQYF
>TRBV5-4|15|NA|TRBJ2-5|TRBD2
TGTGCCAGCAGCTTGGGGACTAGCGGGGTTGAGACCCAGTACTTC
CASSLGTSGVETQYF
>TRBV4-2|17|NA|TRBJ2-3|TRBD2
TGTGCCAGCAGCCATGACGGGAGGCGGGGGGGTGCAGATACGCAGTATTTT
CASSHDGRRGGADTQYF
>TRBV10-1|12|NA|TRBJ1-3|NA
TGCGCCAGCATCCCCTCTGGAAACACCATATATTTT
CASIPSGNTIYF
>TRBV9|14|NA|TRBJ1-5|NA
TGTGCCAGCAGCGTTGGGGGACGCAATCAGCCCCAGCATTTT
CASSVGGRNQPQHF
>TRBV4-1|16|NA|TRBJ2-3|NA
TGCGCCAGCAGCCAAGATTCAGGGAGAACCACAGATACGCAGTATTTT
CASSQDSGRTTDTQYF
>TRBV5-1|14|NA|TRBJ1-2|NA
TGCGCCAGCAGCATAAGCTCGACAGGACTTGGCTACACCTTC
CASSISSTGLGYTF
>TRBV7-2|13|NA|TRBJ2-7|NA
TGTGCCAGCAGCTTACTAAGTGGATACGAGCAGTACTTC
CASSLLSGYEQYF
>TRBV6-1|15|once|TRBJ2-7|NA
TGTGCCAGCAGCGGATATTCCCAGGACGCCTACGAGCAGTACTTC
CASSGYSQDAYEQYF
>TRBV9|14|NA|TRBJ2-1|NA
TGTGCCAGCAGCGCAATAGGTGGCTCTACGGAGCAGTTCTTC
CASSAIGGSTEQFF
>TRBV29-1|11|NA|TRBJ1-2|NA
TGCAGCGTTGGGGGCGTCTATGGCTACACCTTC
CSVGGVYGYTF
>TRBV11-2|15|NA|TRBJ1-1|NA
TGTGCCAGCAGCTTAGAGGGCACGGCGAACACTGAAGCTTTCTTT
CASSLEGTANTEAFF
>TRBV5-1|15|NA|TRBJ2-7|TRBD1
TGCGCCAGCAGCCTCCGTCCCGGGACAGGGACCGAGCAGTACTTC
CASSLRPGTGTEQYF
>TRBV11-2|14|NA|TRBJ2-2|NA
TGTGCCAGCAGCTTACAGGGAAAGGCCGGGGAGCTGTTTTTT
CASSLQGKAGELFF
>TRBV5-4|14|NA|TRBJ2-3|TRBD1
TGTGCCAGCCGGGACAGGGCGGTCACAGATACGCAGTATTTT
CASRDRAVTDTQYF
>TRBV5-4|14|NA|TRBJ2-7|TRBD2
TGTGCCAGCAGCTTGCCCGGGAGGGAAGACGAGCAGTACTTC
CASSLPGREDEQYF
>TRBV6-1|14|NA|TRBJ1-4|TRBD1
TGTGCCAGCAGTCCCGGGACAGAAGGCGAAAAACTGTTTTTT
CASSPGTEGEKLFF
>TRBV11-2|15|NA|TRBJ2-7|NA
TGTGCCAGCAGCCCTAGGCTGGGACCAGGGATCGAGCAGTACTTC
CASSPRLGPGIEQYF
>TRBV10-1|14|NA|TRBJ2-7|NA
TGCGCCAGCAGTGAGTCTCTGGGAAGGGACGAGCAGTACTTC
CASSESLGRDEQYF
>TRBV5-1|13|NA|TRBJ2-7|TRBD1
TGCGCCAGCAGCGTAAGGACAGGGGACGAGCAGTACTTC
CASSVRTGDEQYF